The 14 T cell receptor beta chains given below trace back to one sample, sequenced in a study of beta chain features in type 1 diabetes. Expressed TCRB transcripts were sequenced because the isolated RNA had all been reverse transcribed beforehand. The repertoire was sequenced with immunoSEQ multiplex PCR; TCRdb's copy has only in-frame clones and lacks some. The sample has around 290,000 clones, 8% seen once; the top ten hold 1%. Sample: central memory CD4+ T cells from blood. The receptor set was obtained from a woman aged 18-29 years in good health.

The chain links TRBV6-5 to TRBJ1-6, with D possibly TRBD1 on 6 matching bases. The CDR3 is made up of 14 amino acids. The germline V and J ends were trimmed by 2 bases and 12 bases, with 14 bases remaining between them. Germline V gives CDR1 MNHEY, CDR2 SVGAGI. CDR3 sequence reads: CASSYRGVGVPLHF. The CDR3 DNA is TGTGCCAGCAGTTACAGGGGGGTAGGGGTACCCCTCCACTTT.

This clone was counted only a few times. This chain links TRBV11-1 with TRBJ1-1; 8 positions match TRBD1. Germline CDR1 and CDR2: SGHAT and FQDESV (reference sequence). With 4 bases clipped from V and 3 bases from J, the junction kept 16 bases outside the gene matches. The CDR3 has 18 residues. The CDR3 loop reads CASSSARQGPIRDTEAFF. The CDR3 nucleotides are TGTGCCAGCAGCTCCGCCAGACAGGGGCCGATCCGAGACACTGAAGCTTTCTTT.

This clone was seen more than once but under ten times. The chain carries TRBV18 and TRBJ2-1; 10 nucleotides match TRBD2. Trimming at V came to 6 bases and at J to 5 bases, leaving 10 bases not matched to a gene. Germline CDR1 reads KGHSH; CDR2 reads LQKENI. The CDR3 spans 16 residues. CDR3 residues: CASSRRTSGTNNEQFF. In DNA form, the CDR3 reads TGTGCCAGCTCCCGAAGGACTAGCGGAACAAACAATGAGCAGTTCTTC.

This chain links TRBV11-3 with TRBJ2-3; either TRBD1 or TRBD2 may supply D (6 bases each). The CDR3 is 16 amino acids. Trimming removed 6 bases from V and 1 base from J, with 17 bases in between. Germline loops: CDR1 SGHNT, CDR2 YENEEA. The CDR3 spells CASRGGQSGGTDTQYF. The CDR3 nucleotides read TGTGCCAGCAGGGGAGGACAGTCTGGGGGCACAGATACGCAGTATTTT.

At least ten counts were recorded for this clone. This sequence joins TRBV7-9 and TRBJ1-2, with D hard to call. Germline V gene data show CDR1 as SEHNR and CDR2 as FQNEAQ (reference sequence). The CDR3 is made up of 12 amino acids. The V end was cut by 5 bases, the J end by 2 bases, with 6 bases between. The CDR3 bases are TGTGCCAGCAGCCGCATCAACTATGGCTACACCTTC. It yields the protein CASSRINYGYTF.

This clone was found a few times. This chain joins TRBV30 and TRBJ2-1; D is unresolved. The germline V gene has CDR1 GTSNPN and CDR2 SVGIG (reference sequence). V lost 1 base and J 2 bases, leaving 3 bases between the germline ends. This CDR3 has 12 residues. The CDR3 reads CAWSAPYNEQFF. DNA for the CDR3: TGTGCCTGGAGTGCCCCCTACAATGAGCAGTTCTTC.

This clone was seen ten or more times. CDR3 bases: TGTGCCAGCAGCTACGTTTCCTTAGACAGGCCCGATAGCAATCAGCCCCAGCATTTT. This translates into CASSYVSLDRPDSNQPQHF. This chain connects TRBV16 to TRBJ1-5; D may be TRBD1 (6 bases). The CDR3 has 19 residues. Germline V gene lookup returns CDR1 KGHSY and CDR2 FQNENV. V shed 5 bases and J shed 0 bases, with 23 bases lying between them. The complete variable domain, with remaining parts taken from reference TRBV16 and TRBJ1-5, reads GEEVAQTPKHLVRGEGQKAKLYCAPIKGHSYVFWYQQVLKNEFKFLISFQNENVFDETGMPKERFSAKCLPNSPCSLEIQATKLEDSAVYFCASSYVSLDRPDSNQPQHFGDGTRLSIL.

This clone has only a few counts. The chain has TRBV27 and TRBJ1-6; D not resolved. CDR1 and CDR2 from the germline V gene are MNHEY and SMNVEV (reference sequence). V lost 6 bases to trimming and J lost 6 bases, with 12 bases between them. This CDR3 is built from 14 residues. The CDR3 region has the DNA TGTGCCAGCAGCGCCCTCGGACGTAATTCACCCCTCCACTTT. This sequence encodes CASSALGRNSPLHF.

This clone came up a few times. The V and J genes are TRBV7-3 and TRBJ1-2; possibly TRBD1 for D (5 bases). The V and J ends lost 5 bases and 4 bases respectively, with 17 bases between them. In germline, CDR1 is SGHTA, CDR2 FQGTGA. The CDR3 is 15 residues long. CDR3 nucleotides: TGTGCCAGCAGCCCCTCCCCTTGGGACCTCTATGGCTACACCTTC. This codes for CASSPSPWDLYGYTF. The full variable domain, in which reference TRBV7-3 and TRBJ1-2 provide the parts outside the CDR3, is GAGVSQTPSNKVTEKGKYVELRCDPISGHTALYWYRQSLGQGPEFLIYFQGTGAADDSGLPNDRFFAVRPEGSVSTLKIQRTERGDSAVYLCASSPSPWDLYGYTFGSGTRLTVV.

This chain links TRBV29-1 with TRBJ1-4, with D perhaps matching TRBD1 (6 bases). The V and J ends lost 7 bases and 8 bases respectively, with 20 bases between them. Germline values: CDR1 SQVTM, CDR2 ANQGSEA. The CDR3 sequence is 14 residues long. The CDR3 region has the DNA TGCAGCGCCCGCCCCGCAGGGGTGTGGGAAAAACTGTTTTTT. Translated: CSARPAGVWEKLFF.

This clone was counted at least ten times. The chain employs TRBV5-1 and TRBJ2-1; D is unclear. Trimming took off 1 base at V and 0 bases at J, with 8 bases between the two ends. The CDR3 has 15 amino acids. In germline, CDR1 is SGHRS, CDR2 YFSETQ. The CDR3 nucleotides read TGCGCCAGCAGCTTGACTGCACCCTCCTACAATGAGCAGTTCTTC. It specifies CASSLTAPSYNEQFF.

This clone was observed a few times. V is TRBV27 and J is TRBJ2-3; D is ambiguous. V was shortened by 9 bases and J by 2 bases, with 9 bases between the two germline ends. Germline V gene sequence: CDR1 MNHEY, CDR2 SMNVEV (reference sequence). The CDR3 has 12 amino acids. The CDR3 nucleotides are TGTGCCAGGCGGAGCCACACAGATACGCAGTATTTT. This sequence encodes CARRSHTDTQYF.

The chain has TRBV2 and TRBJ1-2; no firm D call. Trimming removed 7 bases at V and 4 bases at J, with 13 bases between. This CDR3 comprises 13 residues. From germline, CDR1 is SNHLY and CDR2 FYNNEI. CDR3: CASNEGTTYGYTF. The CDR3 bases are TGTGCCAGCAATGAGGGCACAACCTATGGCTACACCTTC.

The J gene is TRBJ1-1, the V gene TRBV28; D gene uncertain. Deletions cut 3 bases from V and 8 bases from J, with 25 bases between. Germline V gene data show CDR1 as MDHEN and CDR2 as SYDVKM. CDR3 length equals 17 residues. CDR3 DNA: TGTGCCAGCAGTTTGAGGCTCGACTCATTTCGAACTGGGGAAGCTTTCTTT. Its translation: CASSLRLDSFRTGEAFF.